The entry below gives a single TCR beta chain sequence along with its context. Its antigen is not yet known. No clone much larger than this one lies a single base away; base qualities are absent. The sample belongs to a study of Ad26.COV2.S vaccination and SARS-CoV-2 variants (dated by TCRdb to the early 2020s). Concerning the study at large: Vaccine-arm donors came from COV1001, a multicentre, randomized, double-blind, placebo-controlled phase I-IIa trial of Ad26.COV2.S in healthy adults. Ad26.COV2.S was given intramuscularly at 5x10^10 or 1x10^11 viral particles, as a single shot or as two shots 56 days apart. TCRbeta repertoire sequencing served as the tool for gauging how specific and how broad the SARS-CoV-2-reactive T cell receptors were following Ad26.COV2.S vaccination. The TCR-sequenced set comprised approximately 32 samples: approximately 20 Ad26.COV2.S vaccine recipients, 5 placebo recipients and 8 SARS-CoV-2 convalescent individuals. Trial participants were randomized into five groups of five: low-dose or high-dose Ad26.COV2.S given once or twice, or placebo on both occasions. Throughout the experiments and outcome assessment, investigators stayed blinded to trial group allocation.

Via the germline V gene (reference sequence), CDR1 is MNHEY and CDR2 SMNVEV. V loses 5 bases of germline sequence and J loses 5 bases, and the interval between the two ends is 10 bases. Reading from cysteine to phenylalanine, the CDR3 counts 12 amino acids. The DNA shown is the 36-base CDR3, in frame from base 1. Results the study describes overall, beyond this receptor: After vaccination, spike-specific CD8+ and CD4+ T cell responses were reported to show substantial breadth. Vaccine and placebo recipients had similar non-spike TCR breadth, a finding consistent with the vaccine containing only spike. The study was not powered for comparison of responses between vaccine doses or regimens. According to the authors, total T cell responses may have been underestimated by the TCR breadth and depth analyses. Spike-specific TCR breadth was higher in Ad26.COV2.S recipients than in placebo recipients (P = 0.0014).

The treatment or condition label, as the study defines it: around 19 received Ad26.COV2.S at low or high dose, single or two shots; several received placebo; per-sample allocation not given. For vaccine and placebo recipients, the sequenced repertoires came from samples collected on day 63 after the first injection. In Cohort 1b, 25 adults aged 18-55 years were enrolled at a single site in Boston, USA, between 29 July and 7 August 2020. Ad26.COV2.S consisted of a replication-incompetent adenovirus type 26 vector by which a prefusion-stabilized SARS-CoV-2 spike protein from the original Wuhan strain was expressed. TCRbeta CDR3 regions were sequenced with the immunoSEQ Assay. After extraction, genomic DNA underwent amplification by bias-controlled multiplex PCR, followed by high-throughput sequencing. As for the authors' bioinformatics: To quantify the absolute abundance of every unique TCRbeta CDR3 region, sequences were collapsed and filtered. T cell fraction was estimated by normalizing TCRbeta template counts to usable DNA, which was measured by amplifying reference genes present in all nucleated cells. Repertoire TCRs were annotated as SARS-CoV-2-specific when V gene, CDR3 amino acid sequence and J gene were exactly matched to a known reactive TCR set. MIRA supplied the reference SARS-CoV-2 TCR set, which was filtered for enrichment in COVID-19-positive ImmuneCODE repertoires so that public or cross-reactive TCRs were removed. Using the MIRA antigens, annotated TCRs were further analysed by specific ORF or by position within an ORF. Depth was the summed frequency of annotated unique rearrangements, while breadth was defined as annotated unique rearrangements over total unique productive rearrangements. Two-sided Wilcoxon rank-sum tests were applied when comparing TCR breadth between groups. Not all clones reach the TCRdb copy of this immuneACCESS table, which keeps in-frame sequences only. Checked studies attribute under half of the gap to unresolved V genes and leave the rest unexplained. That table gives V, J and clone size, and the DNA gave D and trimming. The sample table shows more than 350,000 clones, and approximately 90% are seen once. 9% to 15% of the sample goes to the ten largest clones.

This chain joins TRBV27 to TRBJ2-7, with the D gene call left open. Sequencing used peripheral blood, obtained in a trial of Ad26.COV2.S vaccine versus placebo. The receptor was isolated from a person aged 18-60 years who received the Ad26.COV2.S COVID-19 vaccine or a placebo. The DNA reads as follows: TGTGCCAGCAGTAGACCCCAAAACGAGCAGTACTTC. Its coded protein is CASSRPQNEQYF.